The next 20 T cell receptor beta chains were all read from a single sample in a study of PD-1 blockade in classical Hodgkin lymphoma. The sample's time point: cycle 4 day 1 (C4D1), after 6 weeks of nivolumab. Each patient's relapse followed autologous stem cell transplantation, and brentuximab vedotin exposure varied. Clones were sequenced by immunoSEQ multiplex PCR, and TCRdb holds only the in-frame ones, with some missing. The sample includes 28,000 or so clones, around 77% of them seen just once. Specimen: peripheral blood mononuclear cells (PBMCs), collected before the fourth cycle of nivolumab. The receptors originated from a human donor with classical Hodgkin lymphoma.

The chain couples TRBV18 to TRBJ1-2; tentatively, D is TRBD1 (6 bases). Germline V CDR1 and CDR2: KGHSH, LQKENI. The germline V and J ends were trimmed by 5 bases and 8 bases, with 15 bases remaining between them. The CDR3 is made up of 13 amino acids. The CDR3 is CASSDGQWRGYTF. CDR3 nucleotides: TGTGCCAGCTCAGACGGACAGTGGCGCGGCTACACCTTC.

This rearrangement joins TRBV19 to TRBJ1-1; 8 positions match TRBD1. V lost 6 bases to trimming and J lost 3 bases; unmatched junction nucleotides: 6. Germline CDR1 reads LNHDA; CDR2 reads SQIVND (reference sequence). This CDR3 is 14 amino acids long. CDR3 sequence: CASRRRQGYTEAFF. CDR3 nucleotide sequence: TGTGCCAGTAGGCGGAGACAGGGGTACACTGAAGCTTTCTTT.

This chain links TRBV4-3 with TRBJ1-2; D unresolved. The CDR3 runs to 13 residues. V lost 3 bases to trimming and J lost 8 bases, with 13 bases between them. Per the germline V gene, CDR1 is LGHNA and CDR2 is YSLEER. CDR3 amino acids: CASSHPVGGGYTF. The CDR3 DNA is TGCGCCAGCAGCCACCCTGTAGGAGGAGGCTACACCTTC.

The chain has TRBV19 and TRBJ2-7; D perhaps matches TRBD1 (6 bases). The CDR3 has 14 amino acids. CDR1 is LNHDA, CDR2 SQIVND, per germline (reference sequence). Trimming took 7 bases from V and 6 from J, leaving 19 bases between them. The CDR3 sequence is CASTAGTLWSEQYF. The CDR3 DNA sequence: TGTGCCAGTACAGCAGGGACACTATGGTCCGAGCAGTACTTC. The full variable domain, completed using reference TRBV19 and TRBJ2-7, is DGGITQSPKYLFRKEGQNVTLSCEQNLNHDAMYWYRQDPGQGLRLIYYSQIVNDFQKGDIAEGYSVSREKKESFPLTVTSAQKNPTAFYLCASTAGTLWSEQYFGPGTRLTVT.

This chain uses TRBV7-3 with TRBJ2-5; the D call may be TRBD1 or TRBD2 (5 bases each). This CDR3 spans 15 amino acids. V was trimmed by 5 bases and J by 1 base, leaving 14 bases between them. Germline CDR1 and CDR2: SGHTA and FQGTGA. CDR3 coding DNA: TGTGCCAGCAGCCCTGGGGGAGCGACCCAAGAGACCCAGTACTTC. Its translation is CASSPGGATQETQYF. Full variable domain (rest looked up from reference TRBV7-3 and TRBJ2-5): GAGVSQTPSNKVTEKGKYVELRCDPISGHTALYWYRQSLGQGPEFLIYFQGTGAADDSGLPNDRFFAVRPEGSVSTLKIQRTERGDSAVYLCASSPGGATQETQYFGPGTRLLVL.

The V and J genes are TRBV2 and TRBJ2-7; D may be TRBD1 or TRBD2 (5 bases each). V was shortened by 6 bases and J by 3 bases, with 9 bases between the two germline ends. From germline, CDR1 is SNHLY and CDR2 FYNNEI. This CDR3 has 12 amino acids. The CDR3 DNA sequence: TGTGCCAGCAGGAGGGACGTCTACGAGCAGTACTTC. It is translated as CASRRDVYEQYF.

The rearrangement links TRBV6-5 to TRBJ2-1; 11 nucleotides agree with TRBD2. The trim removed 1 base at V and 7 bases at J, leaving 3 bases unmatched. CDR3 length: 15 amino acids. Per the germline V gene, CDR1 is MNHEY and CDR2 is SVGAGI. CDR3 bases: TGTGCCAGCAGTTACTTGCTAGCGGGAGGAAATGAGCAGTTCTTC. Its protein product is CASSYLLAGGNEQFF.

The chain links TRBV18 to TRBJ2-1, with TRBD2 matching 10 bases. The CDR3 is 16 residues long. J lost 10 bases, V lost 1 base, and 10 bases had no gene match. Looked up from germline, CDR1 is KGHSH and CDR2 is LQKENI. Written as DNA, the CDR3 is TGTGCCAGCTCACCACTGGGAGCGGGAGGGCCAAGAGAGCAGTTCTTC. This translates into CASSPLGAGGPREQFF.

In this sample, this clone turned up a few times. V and J are TRBV15 and TRBJ2-7; D call uncertain. Per germline, CDR1 LNHNV and CDR2 YYDKDF (reference sequence). The CDR3 has 13 amino acids. Trimming cost V 0 bases and J 7 bases, with 10 bases left between them. DNA for the CDR3: TGTGCCACCAGCAGAGATCGTTGGGGAGAGCAGTACTTC. This sequence encodes CATSRDRWGEQYF.

The table lists this clone with a few counts. The chain is built from TRBV7-9 and TRBJ2-7; D is ambiguous. V was pared by 5 bases and J by 4 bases, with 9 bases between. The CDR3 length is 12 residues. Germline values: CDR1 SEHNR, CDR2 FQNEAQ (reference sequence). CDR3: CASSAKSYEQYF. CDR3 nucleotide sequence: TGTGCCAGCAGCGCAAAGAGTTACGAGCAGTACTTC. The full variable domain, completed using reference TRBV7-9 and TRBJ2-7, is DTGVSQNPRHKITKRGQNVTFRCDPISEHNRLYWYRQTLGQGPEFLTYFQNEAQLEKSRLLSDRFSAERPKGSFSTLEIQRTEQGDSAMYLCASSAKSYEQYFGPGTRLTVT.

The chain recombines TRBV19 with TRBJ2-2; TRBD2 is a possible D gene (6 bases). This CDR3 is 14 amino acids long. The V gene lost 6 bases and the J gene lost 5 bases, with 13 bases spanning the gap. Germline V CDR1 and CDR2: LNHDA, SQIVND (reference sequence). CDR3 sequence: CASSPGRGTGELFF. CDR3 nucleotides: TGTGCCAGTAGCCCCGGGAGAGGAACCGGGGAGCTGTTTTTT.

In DNA form, the CDR3 reads TGCGCCAGCAGCTCCGGGACAGGGGGAAGTGAAGCTTTCTTT. Its protein is CASSSGTGGSEAFF. The chain combines TRBV5-1 with TRBJ1-1, with TRBD1 matching over 11 bases. The CDR3 covers 14 residues. The germline gives CDR1 SGHRS, CDR2 YFSETQ. V lost 3 bases, J lost 7 bases, and 5 bases stayed unmatched.

The chain joins TRBV5-1 to TRBJ2-7; 8 nucleotides match TRBD1. CDR1 and CDR2 (germline): SGHRS, YFSETQ. The junction had 9 bases not matched to a gene; V was cut back by 3 bases and J by 1 base. The CDR3 is made up of 16 amino acids. CDR3 loop: CASSSGRTGFSYEQYF. Written as DNA, the CDR3 is TGCGCCAGCAGCTCCGGCCGGACAGGGTTTTCCTACGAGCAGTACTTC.

This chain's CDR3 is CASSIGGHLLNEQFF. The CDR3 bases are TGTGCCAGTAGTATCGGGGGACACCTCTTGAATGAGCAGTTCTTC. This chain links TRBV19 with TRBJ2-1; D tentatively fits TRBD1 or TRBD2 (6 bases each). In germline, CDR1 is LNHDA, CDR2 SQIVND (reference sequence). V shed 3 bases and J shed 7 bases, with 16 bases lying between them. CDR3 length equals 15 residues.

V and J are TRBV7-8 and TRBJ1-5; 9 bases align to TRBD1. Germline V gene sequence: CDR1 SGHVS, CDR2 FQNEAQ. Trimming cost V 6 bases and J 2 bases; bases outside gene matches: 8. The CDR3 sequence is 16 residues long. The CDR3 nucleotides are TGTGCCAGCAGACCGGGACAGGGTATTCGCAATCAGCCCCAGCATTTT. It translates to CASRPGQGIRNQPQHF.

The gene calls are TRBV6-1 and TRBJ2-3; weak D call: TRBD1 (5 bases). Germline values: CDR1 MNHNS, CDR2 SASEGT. Trimming removed 7 bases from V and 5 bases from J, with 16 bases in between. This CDR3 is 14 amino acids long. CDR3 nucleotide sequence: TGTGCCAGCATGGTGGGCAGGGAAGGAGATACGCAGTATTTT. It specifies CASMVGREGDTQYF.

This rearrangement joins TRBV6-6 to TRBJ2-1; either TRBD1 or TRBD2 may supply D (6 bases each). Between the trimmed V and J ends, which lost 6 bases and 5 bases, there was a span of 17 bases. The germline V gene has CDR1 MNHNY and CDR2 SVGAGI (reference sequence). The CDR3 is made up of 15 amino acids. CDR3 amino acids: CASSRHGGGNNEQFF. In DNA, the CDR3 is TGTGCCAGCAGCAGACACGGAGGGGGGAACAATGAGCAGTTCTTC.

This chain connects TRBV9 to TRBJ2-2; tentatively, D is TRBD1 (6 bases). The germline V and J ends were trimmed by 0 bases and 0 bases, with 9 bases remaining between them. Germline V lookup: CDR1 SGDLS, CDR2 YYNGEE. The CDR3 sequence is 16 residues long. CDR3 region: CASSVGQGSNTGELFF. CDR3 coding DNA: TGTGCCAGCAGCGTAGGTCAGGGGTCGAACACCGGGGAGCTGTTTTTT. The entire variable domain, with the rest obtained from reference TRBV9 and TRBJ2-2, is as follows: DSGVTQTPKHLITATGQRVTLRCSPRSGDLSVYWYQQSLDQGLQFLIQYYNGEERAKGNILERFSAQQFPDLHSELNLSSLELGDSALYFCASSVGQGSNTGELFFGEGSRLTVL.

This chain links TRBV5-4 with TRBJ1-1; weak D call: TRBD1 (5 bases). V shed 4 bases and J shed 3 bases, with 13 bases lying between them. The CDR3 is 14 amino acids. Germline V gives CDR1 SGHNT, CDR2 YYREEE (reference sequence). The DNA for the CDR3 is TGTGCCAGCAGCCCCAAGGGGCAGGACACTGAAGCTTTCTTT. Amino acid sequence: CASSPKGQDTEAFF.

The genes are TRBV28 and TRBJ2-2; possibly TRBD2 for D (5 bases). The CDR3 is made up of 16 amino acids. The germline V gene encodes CDR1 MDHEN and CDR2 SYDVKM. Trimming took 8 bases from V and 3 from J, leaving 19 bases between them. The CDR3 DNA reads as TGTGCCAGCTGCGGCGGGCCACAAAGGGACACCGGGGAGCTGTTTTTT. Its protein product is CASCGGPQRDTGELFF.